This entry lists 4 T cell receptor beta chains sequenced from one sample in a study of control samples from healthy donors and cancer patients. The table came from immunoSEQ multiplex PCR; TCRdb's copy has only in-frame clones and leaves some out. The profile covers tens of thousands of clones, with 93% appearing a single time and 1.3% taken by the ten largest. What was sequenced was PBMCs. The receptors shown here come from a woman aged 40 to 55 with lung cancer.

This clone occurred once. The chain has TRBV3-1 (or the pseudogene TRBV3-2) and TRBJ2-5; perhaps D is TRBD1 or TRBD2 (6 bases each). Germline CDR1 and CDR2: LGHDT and YNNKEL (reference sequence). V lost 4 bases and J lost 4, with 19 bases in between. This CDR3 spans 16 amino acids. CDR3 region: CASSPGSGGPRETQYF. For the CDR3, the DNA is TGTGCCAGCAGCCCGGGGAGTGGGGGGCCGCGAGAGACCCAGTACTTC.

The count of this clone is one. The chain couples TRBV15 to TRBJ1-4, with 8 bases fitting TRBD1. Germline V CDR1 and CDR2: LNHNV, YYDKDF (reference sequence). There are 16 residues in the CDR3. The V and J ends lost 3 bases and 8 bases, in that order; junction bases with no gene match: 11. CDR3 sequence reads: CATSSVLTGDGEKLFF. The CDR3 nucleotides read TGTGCCACCAGCAGCGTACTGACAGGGGATGGAGAAAAACTGTTTTTT.

The CDR3 region has the DNA TGTGCCAGCAGCCAAGATGAGGGCGTGACGGAGACCCAGTACTTC. Translated, it gives CASSQDEGVTETQYF. The chain recombines TRBV3-1 (or the pseudogene TRBV3-2) with TRBJ2-5, with D perhaps TRBD2 (5 bases). The germline V and J ends were trimmed by 0 bases and 5 bases, with 13 bases remaining between them. This CDR3 spans 15 amino acids. CDR1 and CDR2 (germline): LGHDT, YNNKEL (reference sequence).

This chain uses TRBV30 with TRBJ2-3; D not resolved. V was clipped by 1 base and J by 6 bases, with 8 bases between them. Germline V gene lookup returns CDR1 GTSNPN and CDR2 SVGIG (reference sequence). CDR3 length: 12 residues. CDR3 DNA: TGTGCCTGGAGTGAGTTTAGGGATACGCAGTATTTT. It yields the protein CAWSEFRDTQYF.